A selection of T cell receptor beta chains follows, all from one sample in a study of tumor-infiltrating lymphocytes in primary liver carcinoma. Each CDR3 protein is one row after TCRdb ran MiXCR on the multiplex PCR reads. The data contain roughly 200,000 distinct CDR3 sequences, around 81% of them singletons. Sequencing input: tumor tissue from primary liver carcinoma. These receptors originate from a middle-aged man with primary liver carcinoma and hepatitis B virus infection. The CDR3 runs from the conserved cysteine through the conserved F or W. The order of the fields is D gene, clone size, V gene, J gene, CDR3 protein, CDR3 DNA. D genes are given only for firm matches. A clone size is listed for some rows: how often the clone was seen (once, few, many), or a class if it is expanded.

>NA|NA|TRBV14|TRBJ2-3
CATSRGYTDTQYF
TGTGCCACCAGCCGAGGATACACAGATACGCAATACTTT
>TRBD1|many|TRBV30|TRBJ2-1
CAWSGTGVNEQFF
TGTGCCTGGAGTGGGACAGGGGTGAATGAGCAGTTCTTC
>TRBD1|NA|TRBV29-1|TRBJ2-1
CSVLGEPQGAYNELFF
TGCAGCGTTTTAGGAGAGCCCCAGGGGGCTTACAATGAGCTGTTCTTC
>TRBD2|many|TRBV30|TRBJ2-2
CAWIGSGRPINTGELFF
TGTGCCTGGATTGGTAGCGGGAGGCCGATAAACACCGGGGAGCTGTTTTTT
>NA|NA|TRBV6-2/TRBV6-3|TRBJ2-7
CAGSARYEQYF
TGTGCTGGGTCGGCGCGCTACGAGCAATACTTC
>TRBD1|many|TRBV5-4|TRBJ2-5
CASSQQGGTQYF
TGTGCCAGCAGCCAACAGGGGGGGACCCAGTACTTC
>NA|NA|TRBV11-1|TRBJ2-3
CTSSSGGSSVGTRTDTQYF
TGTACCAGCAGCTCTGGGGGAAGCTCTGTTGGAACTCGCACAGATACGCAGTATTTT
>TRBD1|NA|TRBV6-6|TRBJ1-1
CARRHPGGTEVFF
TGTGCCAGGAGACACCCAGGGGGCACTGAAGTTTTCTTT
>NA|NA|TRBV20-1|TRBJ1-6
CSARVKSTKNSPLHF
TGCAGTGCTAGAGTGAAGAGTACTAAAAATTCACCCCTCCACTTT
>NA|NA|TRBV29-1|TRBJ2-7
CSAHKTKGGDEQYF
TGCAGCGCCCATAAGACCAAAGGCGGCGATGAGCAGTACTTC
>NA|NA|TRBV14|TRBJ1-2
CASIQDLESGYTF
TGTGCCAGTATCCAAGATTTGGAGTCAGGCTACACGTTC
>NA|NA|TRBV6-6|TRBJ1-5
CASSGFNNQPQYF
TGTGCCAGCAGTGGATTTAACAATCAGCCCCAATATTTT
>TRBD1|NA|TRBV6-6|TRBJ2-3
CASSEQGATNTQYF
TGTGCCAGCAGTGAACAGGGGGCAACAAATACGCAGTATTTT
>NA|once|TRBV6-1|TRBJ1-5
CANSETREKAPQHF
TGTGCCAACAGTGAGACGAGGGAAAAGGCTCCCCAGCATTTT
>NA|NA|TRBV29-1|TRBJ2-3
CSVVLSIDTQYF
TGCAGCGTTGTTCTTAGCATAGATACGCAGTATTTT
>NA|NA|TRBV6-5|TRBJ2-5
CVKPARRPLQETQYF
TGTGTCAAACCCGCGAGACGTCCGCTCCAAGAGACACAGTACTTC
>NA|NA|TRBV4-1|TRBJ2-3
CASSQDGNLVASTDTQYF
TGCGCCAGCAGCCAAGATGGCAACTTGGTCGCTAGCACAGATACGCAGTACTTT
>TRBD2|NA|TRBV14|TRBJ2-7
CTSRPRLAGAPPVTYEQYF
TGTACCAGCAGGCCCCGACTAGCGGGAGCCCCTCCGGTCACCTACGAGCAGTACTTC
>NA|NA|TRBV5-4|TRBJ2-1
CASSLDASSYNKQLF
TGTGCCAGCAGCTTGGATGCCTCCTCCTACAATAAGCAGTTATTC
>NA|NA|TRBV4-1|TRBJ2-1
CTSRQESATQYNEQFF
TGCACCAGCAGGCAAGAGTCAGCGACCCAATACAATGAGCAGTTCTTC
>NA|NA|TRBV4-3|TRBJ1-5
CATSQEEGSQPQHF
TGCGCCACCAGCCAAGAAGAGGGGAGCCAGCCCCAACATTTT
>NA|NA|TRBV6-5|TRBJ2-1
CASSSRAPVGYNWQFF
TGTGCCAGCAGCTCACGGGCCCCCGTGGGGTACAATTGGCAGTTCTTC
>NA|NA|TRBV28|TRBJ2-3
CASSLRGLGNQPQYF
TGTGCCAGCAGTTTAAGGGGTTTGGGCAATCAGCCCCAGTATTTT